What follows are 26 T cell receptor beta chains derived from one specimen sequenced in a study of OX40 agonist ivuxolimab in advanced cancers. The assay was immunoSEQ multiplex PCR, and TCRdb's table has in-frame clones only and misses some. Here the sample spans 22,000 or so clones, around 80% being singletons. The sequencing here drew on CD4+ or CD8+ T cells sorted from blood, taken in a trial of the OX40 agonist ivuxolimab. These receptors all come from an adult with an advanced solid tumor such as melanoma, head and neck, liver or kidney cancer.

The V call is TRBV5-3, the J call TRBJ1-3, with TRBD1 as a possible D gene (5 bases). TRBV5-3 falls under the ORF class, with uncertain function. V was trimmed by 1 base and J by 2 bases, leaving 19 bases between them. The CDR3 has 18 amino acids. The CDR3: CARSLRGGPRQAGNTIYF. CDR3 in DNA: TGTGCCAGAAGCTTGCGGGGGGGTCCTCGGCAGGCTGGAAACACCATATATTTT.

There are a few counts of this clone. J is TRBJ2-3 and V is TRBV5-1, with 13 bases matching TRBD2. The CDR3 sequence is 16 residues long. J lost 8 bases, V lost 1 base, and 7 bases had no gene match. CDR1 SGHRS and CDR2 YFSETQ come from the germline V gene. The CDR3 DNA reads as TGCGCCAGCAGCTTGACTAGCGGGGGGGCCGGGGGTACGCAGTATTTT. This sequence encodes CASSLTSGGAGGTQYF.

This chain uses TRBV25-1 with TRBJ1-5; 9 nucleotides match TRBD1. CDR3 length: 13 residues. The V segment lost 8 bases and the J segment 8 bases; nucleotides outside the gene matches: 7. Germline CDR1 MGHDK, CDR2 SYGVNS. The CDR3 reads CASGGTGIKPQHF. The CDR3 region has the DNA TGTGCCAGCGGGGGGACAGGGATCAAGCCCCAGCATTTT.

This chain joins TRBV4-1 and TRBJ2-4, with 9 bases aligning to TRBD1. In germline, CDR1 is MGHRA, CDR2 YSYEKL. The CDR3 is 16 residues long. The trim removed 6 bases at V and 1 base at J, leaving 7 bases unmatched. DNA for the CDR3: TGCGCCAGCAGTGACAGGGGGAGTGAGGCCAAAAACATTCAGTACTTC. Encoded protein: CASSDRGSEAKNIQYF.

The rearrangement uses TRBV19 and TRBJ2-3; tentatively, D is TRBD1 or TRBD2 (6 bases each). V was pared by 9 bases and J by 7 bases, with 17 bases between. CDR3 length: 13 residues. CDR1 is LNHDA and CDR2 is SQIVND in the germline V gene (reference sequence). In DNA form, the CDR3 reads TGTGCCAGCCGCCACGGGGGCGGTAATACGCAGTATTTT. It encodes CASRHGGGNTQYF.

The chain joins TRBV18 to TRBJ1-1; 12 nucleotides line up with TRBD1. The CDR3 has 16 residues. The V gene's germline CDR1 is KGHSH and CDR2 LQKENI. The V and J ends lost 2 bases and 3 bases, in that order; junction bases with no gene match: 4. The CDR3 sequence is CASSPGTGGAYTEAFF. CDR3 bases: TGTGCCAGCTCACCAGGGACAGGGGGCGCGTACACTGAAGCTTTCTTT. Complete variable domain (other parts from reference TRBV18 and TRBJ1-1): NAGVMQNPRHLVRRRGQEARLRCSPMKGHSHVYWYRQLPEEGLKFMVYLQKENIIDESGMPKERFSAEFPKEGPSILRIQQVVRGDSAAYFCASSPGTGGAYTEAFFGQGTRLTVV.

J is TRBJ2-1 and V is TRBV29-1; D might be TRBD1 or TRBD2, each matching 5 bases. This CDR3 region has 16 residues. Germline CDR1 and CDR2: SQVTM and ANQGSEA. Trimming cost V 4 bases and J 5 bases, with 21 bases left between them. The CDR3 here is CSVGGRQVTSNNEQFF. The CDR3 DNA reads TGCAGCGTTGGGGGACGGCAAGTAACAAGCAACAATGAGCAGTTCTTC.

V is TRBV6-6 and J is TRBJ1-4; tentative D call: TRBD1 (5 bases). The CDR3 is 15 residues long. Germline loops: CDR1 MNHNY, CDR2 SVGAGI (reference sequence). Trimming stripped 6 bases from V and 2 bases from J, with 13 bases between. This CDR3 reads CASRPTRGTNEKLFF. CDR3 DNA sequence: TGTGCCAGCAGGCCCACTCGGGGCACTAATGAAAAACTGTTTTTT.

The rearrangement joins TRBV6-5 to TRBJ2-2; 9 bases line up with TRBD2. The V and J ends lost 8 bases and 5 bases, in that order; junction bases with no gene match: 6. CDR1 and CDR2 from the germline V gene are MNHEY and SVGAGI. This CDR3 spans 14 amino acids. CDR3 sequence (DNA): TGTGCCAGCTCTGTAGCGGGGGAGACCGGGGAGCTGTTTTTT. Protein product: CASSVAGETGELFF.

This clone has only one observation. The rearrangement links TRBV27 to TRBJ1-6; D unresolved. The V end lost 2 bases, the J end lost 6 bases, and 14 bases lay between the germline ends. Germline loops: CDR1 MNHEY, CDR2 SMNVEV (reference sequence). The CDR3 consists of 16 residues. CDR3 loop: CASSLAHSSINSPLHF. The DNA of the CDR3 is TGTGCCAGCAGTTTAGCCCACAGCTCAATTAATTCACCCCTCCACTTT.

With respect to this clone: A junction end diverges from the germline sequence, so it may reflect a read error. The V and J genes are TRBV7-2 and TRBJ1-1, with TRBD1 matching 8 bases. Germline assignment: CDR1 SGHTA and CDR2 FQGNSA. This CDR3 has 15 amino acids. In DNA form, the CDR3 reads TGTGCCAGCAGCATAGCCCAGGGGGCTGACACTGAAGCTTTCTTT. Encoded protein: CASSIAQGADTEAFF.

For the CDR3, the DNA is TGTGCCAGCAGCTTAGCGAGGACAGGGCCTTCCTACAATGAGCAGTTCTTC. As protein: CASSLARTGPSYNEQFF. The chain uses TRBV7-9 and TRBJ2-1, with 8 bases aligning to TRBD1. V shed 0 bases and J 1 base; nucleotides not matched to a gene: 5. This CDR3 has 17 residues. The V gene's germline CDR1 is SEHNR and CDR2 FQNEAQ (reference sequence). Full variable domain (remainder filled in from reference TRBV7-9 and TRBJ2-1): DTGVSQNPRHKITKRGQNVTFRCDPISEHNRLYWYRQTLGQGPEFLTYFQNEAQLEKSRLLSDRFSAERPKGSFSTLEIQRTEQGDSAMYLCASSLARTGPSYNEQFFGPGTRLTVL.

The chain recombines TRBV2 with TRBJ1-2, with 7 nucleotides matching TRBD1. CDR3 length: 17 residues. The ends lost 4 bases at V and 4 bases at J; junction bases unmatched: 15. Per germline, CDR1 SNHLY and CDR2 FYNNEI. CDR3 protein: CASSGRVGQAEGYGYTF. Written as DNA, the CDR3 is TGTGCCAGCAGTGGACGAGTTGGACAGGCGGAGGGCTATGGCTACACCTTC.

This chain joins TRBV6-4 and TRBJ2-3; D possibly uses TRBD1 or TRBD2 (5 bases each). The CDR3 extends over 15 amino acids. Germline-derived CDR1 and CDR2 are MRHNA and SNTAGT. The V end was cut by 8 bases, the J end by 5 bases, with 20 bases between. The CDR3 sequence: CASGRDAGDRDTQYF. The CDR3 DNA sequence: TGTGCCAGCGGCCGGGACGCCGGCGACAGAGATACGCAGTATTTT.

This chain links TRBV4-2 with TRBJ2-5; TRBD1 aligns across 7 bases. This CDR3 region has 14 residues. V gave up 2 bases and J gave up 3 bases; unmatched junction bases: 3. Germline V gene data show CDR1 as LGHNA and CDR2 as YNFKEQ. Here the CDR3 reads CASSQRDSEETQYF. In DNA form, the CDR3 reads TGTGCCAGCAGCCAACGGGACAGCGAAGAGACCCAGTACTTC.

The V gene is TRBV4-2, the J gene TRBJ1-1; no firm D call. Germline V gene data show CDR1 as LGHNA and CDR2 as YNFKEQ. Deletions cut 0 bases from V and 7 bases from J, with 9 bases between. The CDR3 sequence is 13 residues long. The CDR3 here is CASSQEGMGEAFF. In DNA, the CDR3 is TGTGCCAGCAGCCAAGAGGGTATGGGTGAAGCTTTCTTT.

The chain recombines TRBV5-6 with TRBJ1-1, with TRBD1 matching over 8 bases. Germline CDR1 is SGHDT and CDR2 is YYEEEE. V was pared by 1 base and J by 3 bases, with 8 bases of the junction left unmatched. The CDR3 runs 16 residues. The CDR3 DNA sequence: TGTGCCAGCAGCTTGCCAGGGGGCATGGGCGACACTGAAGCTTTCTTT. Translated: CASSLPGGMGDTEAFF.

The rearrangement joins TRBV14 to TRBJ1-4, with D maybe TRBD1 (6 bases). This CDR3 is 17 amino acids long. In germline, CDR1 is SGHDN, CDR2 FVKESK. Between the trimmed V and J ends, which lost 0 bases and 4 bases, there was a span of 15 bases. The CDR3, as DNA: TGTGCCAGCAGCCAAGAGCGAAGACAGGCCGGTAATGAAAAACTGTTTTTT. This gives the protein CASSQERRQAGNEKLFF. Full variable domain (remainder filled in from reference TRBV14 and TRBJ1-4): EAGVTQFPSHSVIEKGQTVTLRCDPISGHDNLYWYRRVMGKEIKFLLHFVKESKQDESGMPNNRFLAERTGGTYSTLKVQPAELEDSGVYFCASSQERRQAGNEKLFFGSGTQLSVL.

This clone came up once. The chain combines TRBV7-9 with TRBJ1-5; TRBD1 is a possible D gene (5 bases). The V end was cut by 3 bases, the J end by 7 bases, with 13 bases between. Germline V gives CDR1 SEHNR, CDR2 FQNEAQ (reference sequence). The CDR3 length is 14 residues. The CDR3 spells CASSFSGPGQPQHF. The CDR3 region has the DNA TGTGCCAGCAGCTTTTCAGGGCCGGGACAGCCCCAGCATTTT.

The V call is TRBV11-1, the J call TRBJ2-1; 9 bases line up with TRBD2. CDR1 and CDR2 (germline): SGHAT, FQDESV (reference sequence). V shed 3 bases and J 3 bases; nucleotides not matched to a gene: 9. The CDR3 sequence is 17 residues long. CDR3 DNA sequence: TGTGCCAGCAGCTTCGAGCTCGGGACTAGCTTCTACAATGAGCAGTTCTTC. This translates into CASSFELGTSFYNEQFF.

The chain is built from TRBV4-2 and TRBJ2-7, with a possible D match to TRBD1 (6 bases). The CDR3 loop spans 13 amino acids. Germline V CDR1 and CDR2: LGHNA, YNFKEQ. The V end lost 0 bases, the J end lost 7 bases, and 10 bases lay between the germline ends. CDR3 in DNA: TGTGCCAGCAGCCAAGACCAGGGGAGTGAGCAGTACTTC. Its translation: CASSQDQGSEQYF.

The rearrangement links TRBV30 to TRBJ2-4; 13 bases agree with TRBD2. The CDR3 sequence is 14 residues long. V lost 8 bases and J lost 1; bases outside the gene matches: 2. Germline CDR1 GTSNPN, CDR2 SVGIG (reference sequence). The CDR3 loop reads CAGTSGMAKNIQYF. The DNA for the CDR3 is TGTGCCGGGACTAGCGGGATGGCCAAAAACATTCAGTACTTC.

As DNA, the CDR3 is TGTGCCAGCAGCGAAGACGGCCGCTACGAGCAGTACTTC. As protein: CASSEDGRYEQYF. V usage is TRBV7-8 and J usage is TRBJ2-7; D gene uncertain. The CDR3 loop spans 13 amino acids. Germline V gene sequence: CDR1 SGHVS, CDR2 FQNEAQ. V lost 5 bases and J 3 bases, leaving 11 bases between the germline ends.

In nucleotides, the CDR3 is TGTGCCAGTAGTCCCGGAAGTCCCTACGAGCAGTACTTC. Protein: CASSPGSPYEQYF. The chain has TRBV19 and TRBJ2-7; D call uncertain. The V end was cut by 5 bases, the J end by 2 bases, with 10 bases between. Germline-derived CDR1 and CDR2 are LNHDA and SQIVND (reference sequence). This CDR3 is built from 13 residues.

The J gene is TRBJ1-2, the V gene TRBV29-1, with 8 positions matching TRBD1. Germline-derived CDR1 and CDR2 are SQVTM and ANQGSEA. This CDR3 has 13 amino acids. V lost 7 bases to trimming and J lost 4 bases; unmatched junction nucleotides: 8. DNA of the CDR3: TGCAGCGCTCCGACACAGGGGGGCTATGGCTACACCTTC. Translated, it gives CSAPTQGGYGYTF.

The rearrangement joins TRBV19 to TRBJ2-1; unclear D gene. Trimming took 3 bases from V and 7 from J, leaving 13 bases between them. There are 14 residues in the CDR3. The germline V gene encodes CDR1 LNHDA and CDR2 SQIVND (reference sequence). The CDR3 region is CASSMKGSSNEQFF. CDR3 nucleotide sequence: TGTGCCAGTAGTATGAAGGGCTCTTCAAATGAGCAGTTCTTC. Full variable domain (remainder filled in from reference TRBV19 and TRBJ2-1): DGGITQSPKYLFRKEGQNVTLSCEQNLNHDAMYWYRQDPGQGLRLIYYSQIVNDFQKGDIAEGYSVSREKKESFPLTVTSAQKNPTAFYLCASSMKGSSNEQFFGPGTRLTVL.